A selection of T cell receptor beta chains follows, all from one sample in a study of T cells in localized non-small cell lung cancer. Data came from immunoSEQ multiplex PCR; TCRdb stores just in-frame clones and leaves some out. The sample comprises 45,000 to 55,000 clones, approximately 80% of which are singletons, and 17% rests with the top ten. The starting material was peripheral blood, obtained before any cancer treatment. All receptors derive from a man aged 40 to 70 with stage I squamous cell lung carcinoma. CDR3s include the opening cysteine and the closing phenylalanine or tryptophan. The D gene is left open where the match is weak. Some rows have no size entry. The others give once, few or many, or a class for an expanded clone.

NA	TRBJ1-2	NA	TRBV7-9	CASSFTGSLGNYGYTF	TGTGCCAGCAGCTTCACAGGGAGTTTGGGGAACTATGGCTACACCTTC
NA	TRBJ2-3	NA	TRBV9	CASSVGSLATDTQYF	TGTGCCAGCAGCGTAGGCTCCCTCGCCACAGATACGCAGTATTTT
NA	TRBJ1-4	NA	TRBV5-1	CASSLGVTSGEKLFF	TGCGCCAGCAGCTTGGGGGTTACTTCAGGGGAAAAACTGTTTTTT
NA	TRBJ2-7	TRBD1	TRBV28	CASSGTDTYEQYF	TGTGCCAGCAGTGGGACAGATACCTACGAGCAGTACTTC
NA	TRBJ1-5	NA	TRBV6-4	CASSSEANNQPQHF	TGTGCCAGCAGTTCCGAAGCGAACAATCAGCCCCAGCATTTT
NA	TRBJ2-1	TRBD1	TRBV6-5	CASSYGQGVYNEQFF	TGTGCCAGCAGTTACGGGCAGGGGGTTTACAATGAGCAGTTCTTC
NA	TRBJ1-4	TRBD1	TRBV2	CASRPTGLGRGKLFF	TGTGCCAGCAGGCCGACAGGGCTGGGGAGGGGGAAACTGTTTTTT
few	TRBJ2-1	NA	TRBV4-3	CASSQDLGQTLNEQFF	TGCGCCAGCAGCCAAGATTTAGGGCAAACTCTCAATGAGCAGTTCTTC
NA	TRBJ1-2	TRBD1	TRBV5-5	CASSPGQGFNGYTF	TGTGCCAGCAGTCCGGGACAGGGATTTAACGGCTACACCTTC
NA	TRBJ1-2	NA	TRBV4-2	CASSQATASNYGYTF	TGTGCCAGCAGCCAAGCGACAGCCTCTAACTATGGCTACACCTTC
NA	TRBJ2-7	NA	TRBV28	CASSLPGGSGSYEQYF	TGTGCCAGCAGTCTCCCTGGGGGGTCTGGCTCCTACGAGCAGTACTTC
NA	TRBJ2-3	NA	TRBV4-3	CASSQPGADTQYF	TGCGCCAGCAGCCAACCCGGGGCAGATACGCAGTATTTT
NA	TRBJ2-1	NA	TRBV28	CASSVTVGYNEQFF	TGTGCCAGCAGCGTTACGGTTGGCTACAATGAGCAGTTCTTC
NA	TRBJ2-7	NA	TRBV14	CASSQGTYEQYF	TGTGCCAGCAGCCAGGGAACTTACGAGCAGTACTTC
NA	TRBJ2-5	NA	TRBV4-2	CASSQDLTVKETQYF	TGTGCCAGCAGCCAAGATCTGACGGTGAAAGAGACCCAGTACTTC
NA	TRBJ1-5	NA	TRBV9	CASSATGESNQPQHF	TGTGCCAGCAGTGCGACAGGAGAAAGCAATCAGCCCCAGCATTTT
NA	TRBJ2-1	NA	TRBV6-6	CASSYPGQTEQFF	TGTGCCAGCAGTTACCCGGGCCAGACTGAGCAGTTCTTC
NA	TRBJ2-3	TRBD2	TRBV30	CAWAPPTSGGGTQYF	TGTGCCTGGGCTCCTCCGACTAGCGGGGGAGGTACGCAGTATTTT
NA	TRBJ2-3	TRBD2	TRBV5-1	CASSFLAGWSTDTQYF	TGCGCCAGCAGCTTTTTAGCGGGGTGGAGCACAGATACGCAGTATTTT
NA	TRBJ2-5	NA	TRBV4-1	CASSQVGQAETQYF	TGCGCCAGCAGCCAAGTCGGCCAGGCAGAGACCCAGTACTTC
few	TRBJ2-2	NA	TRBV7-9	CASSLVPGELFF	TGTGCCAGCAGCTTAGTCCCCGGGGAGCTGTTTTTT
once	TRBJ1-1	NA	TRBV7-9	CASSLGRPGTVSATEAFF	TGTGCCAGCAGCTTAGGTCGTCCCGGGACGGTCTCTGCCACTGAAGCTTTCTTT
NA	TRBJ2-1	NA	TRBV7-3	CASSSYHREGYNEQFF	TGTGCCAGCAGCTCCTACCACAGGGAGGGTTACAATGAGCAGTTCTTC
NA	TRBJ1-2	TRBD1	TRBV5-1	CASSIRDRGGYTF	TGCGCCAGCAGCATACGGGACAGGGGAGGCTACACCTTC
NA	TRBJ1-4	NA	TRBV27	CASSLAFDNEKLFF	TGTGCCAGCAGTCTGGCATTCGATAATGAAAAACTGTTTTTT
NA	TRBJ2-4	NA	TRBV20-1	CSATRLDIQYF	TGCAGTGCTACGCGTTTAGACATTCAGTACTTC
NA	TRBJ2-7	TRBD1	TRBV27	CASSLAGTGTYEQYF	TGTGCCAGCAGTCTTGCCGGGACAGGGACCTACGAGCAGTACTTC
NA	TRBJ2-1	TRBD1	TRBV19	CASTHRADRGPRYEQFF	TGTGCCAGTACCCATCGAGCGGACAGGGGGCCCAGGTATGAGCAGTTCTTC
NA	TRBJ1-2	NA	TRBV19	CASSGGRSPGVYGYTF	TGTGCCAGTAGTGGGGGCCGGTCCCCTGGGGTCTATGGCTACACCTTC
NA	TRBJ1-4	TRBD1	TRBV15	CATSRGTGVEKLFF	TGTGCCACCAGCAGAGGGACAGGGGTTGAAAAACTGTTTTTT
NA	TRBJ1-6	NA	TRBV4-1	CASSQEDGANAYNSPLHF	TGCGCCAGCAGCCAGGAAGACGGCGCCAACGCCTATAATTCACCCCTCCACTTT
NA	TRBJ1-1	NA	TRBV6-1	CASIFERTNTEAFF	TGTGCCAGCATATTTGAAAGGACGAACACTGAAGCTTTCTTT
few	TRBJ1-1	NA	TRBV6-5	CASTPGGQGRAFF	TGTGCCAGCACCCCCGGGGGACAAGGCCGGGCTTTCTTT
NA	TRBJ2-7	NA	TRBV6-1	CASSGLRAGFGEQYF	TGTGCCAGCAGTGGGCTCAGGGCGGGTTTTGGCGAGCAGTACTTC
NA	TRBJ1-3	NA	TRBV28	CASSLRGELSGNTIYF	TGTGCCAGCAGTTTACGTGGGGAACTCTCTGGAAACACCATATATTTT
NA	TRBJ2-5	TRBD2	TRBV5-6	CASSFRATSGGAETQYF	TGTGCCAGCAGCTTTCGGGCGACTAGCGGGGGGGCGGAGACCCAGTACTTC
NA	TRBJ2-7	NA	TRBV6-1	CASSEPGTTYEQYF	TGTGCCAGCAGTGAACCCGGGACAACCTACGAGCAGTACTTC
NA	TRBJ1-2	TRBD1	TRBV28	CASSSGQGYYGYTF	TGTGCCAGCAGTTCTGGACAGGGCTACTATGGCTACACCTTC
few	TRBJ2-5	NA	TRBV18	CASSPTLQETQYF	TGTGCCAGCTCGCCGACACTTCAAGAGACCCAGTACTTC
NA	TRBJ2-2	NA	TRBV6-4	CASSWEEDTGELFF	TGTGCCAGCAGCTGGGAGGAGGACACCGGGGAGCTGTTTTTT
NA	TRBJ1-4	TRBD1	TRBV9	CASSGQGGREKLFF	TGTGCCAGCAGCGGACAGGGCGGCCGTGAAAAACTGTTTTTT
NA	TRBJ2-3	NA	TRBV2	CASNRDTDTQYF	TGTGCCAGCAATCGGGACACAGATACGCAGTATTTT
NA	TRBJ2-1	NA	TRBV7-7	CASSLGGPGSEQFF	TGTGCCAGCAGCTTGGGCGGACCGGGGTCTGAGCAGTTCTTC
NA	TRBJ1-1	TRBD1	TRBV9	CASSAGGGYTEAFF	TGTGCCAGCAGCGCAGGGGGGGGATACACTGAAGCTTTCTTT
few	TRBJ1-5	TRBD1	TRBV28	CASSPGQGGVGSNQPQHF	TGTGCCAGCAGTCCAGGACAGGGTGGAGTTGGGAGCAATCAGCCCCAGCATTTT
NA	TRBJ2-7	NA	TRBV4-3	CASSLGSTSRDEQYF	TGCGCCAGCAGCCTCGGGTCTACTAGTAGGGACGAGCAGTACTTC
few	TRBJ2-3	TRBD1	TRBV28	CASSPYDRESTDTQYF	TGTGCCAGCAGTCCCTACGACAGGGAGAGCACAGATACGCAGTATTTT
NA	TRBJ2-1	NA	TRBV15	CATSPRGAQMYNEQFF	TGTGCCACCAGTCCGAGAGGGGCCCAAATGTACAATGAGCAGTTCTTC
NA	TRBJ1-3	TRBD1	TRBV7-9	CASSWDRYSGNTIYF	TGTGCCAGCAGCTGGGACAGGTACTCTGGAAACACCATATATTTT
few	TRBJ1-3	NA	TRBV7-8	CASSPFRDGSSGNTIYF	TGTGCCAGCAGCCCCTTCCGGGACGGAAGCTCTGGAAACACCATATATTTT
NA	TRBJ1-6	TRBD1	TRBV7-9	CASSLAWGTENSPLHF	TGTGCCAGCAGCTTAGCCTGGGGGACAGAAAATTCACCCCTCCACTTT
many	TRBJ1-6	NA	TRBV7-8	CASSLGDPSVSPLHF	TGTGCCAGCAGCTTAGGAGATCCTTCGGTTTCACCCCTCCACTTT
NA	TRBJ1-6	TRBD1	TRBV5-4	CASSDETGGLSPLHF	TGTGCCAGCAGCGATGAGACAGGGGGCTTATCACCCCTCCACTTT